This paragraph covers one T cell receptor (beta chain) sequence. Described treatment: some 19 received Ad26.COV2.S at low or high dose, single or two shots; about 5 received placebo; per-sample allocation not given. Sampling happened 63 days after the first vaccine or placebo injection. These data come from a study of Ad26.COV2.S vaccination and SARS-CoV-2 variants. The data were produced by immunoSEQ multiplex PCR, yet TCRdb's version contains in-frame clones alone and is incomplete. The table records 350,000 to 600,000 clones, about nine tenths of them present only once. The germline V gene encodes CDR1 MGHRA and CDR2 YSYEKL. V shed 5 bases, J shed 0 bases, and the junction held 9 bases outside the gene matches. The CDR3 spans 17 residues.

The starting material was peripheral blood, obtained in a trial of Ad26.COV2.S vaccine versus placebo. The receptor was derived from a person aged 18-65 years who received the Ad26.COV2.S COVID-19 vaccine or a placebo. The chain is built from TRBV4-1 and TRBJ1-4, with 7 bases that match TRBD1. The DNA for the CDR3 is TGCGCCAGCAGCAAGGGGCCGGGACAGACAACTAATGAAAAACTGTTTTTT. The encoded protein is CASSKGPGQTTNEKLFF.